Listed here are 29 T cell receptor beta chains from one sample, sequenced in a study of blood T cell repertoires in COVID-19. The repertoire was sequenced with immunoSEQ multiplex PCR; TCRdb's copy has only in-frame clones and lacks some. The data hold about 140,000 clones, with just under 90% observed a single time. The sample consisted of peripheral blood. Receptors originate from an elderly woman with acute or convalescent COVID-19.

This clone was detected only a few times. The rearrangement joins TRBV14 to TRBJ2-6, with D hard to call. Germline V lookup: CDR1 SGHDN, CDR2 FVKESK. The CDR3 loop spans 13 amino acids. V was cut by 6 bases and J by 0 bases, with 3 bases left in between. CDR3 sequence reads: CASSRSGANVLTF. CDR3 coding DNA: TGTGCCAGCAGTCGCTCTGGGGCCAACGTCCTGACTTTC.

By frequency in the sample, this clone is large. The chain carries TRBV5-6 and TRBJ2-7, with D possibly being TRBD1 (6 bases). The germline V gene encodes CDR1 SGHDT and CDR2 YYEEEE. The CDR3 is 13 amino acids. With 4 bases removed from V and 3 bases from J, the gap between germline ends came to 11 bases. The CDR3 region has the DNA TGTGCCAGCAGCCCAGGACAGAACTACGAGCAGTACTTC. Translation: CASSPGQNYEQYF.

The CDR3 spells CASSQGARGRTGELFF. The CDR3 DNA follows: TGTGCCAGCAGCCAAGGGGCCAGGGGTCGAACCGGGGAGCTGTTTTTT. The chain recombines TRBV3-1 (or the pseudogene TRBV3-2) with TRBJ2-2, with TRBD1 as a possible D gene (6 bases). Trimming stripped 1 base from V and 5 bases from J, with 14 bases between. Germline V gives CDR1 LGHDT, CDR2 YNNKEL (reference sequence). The CDR3 spans 16 residues.

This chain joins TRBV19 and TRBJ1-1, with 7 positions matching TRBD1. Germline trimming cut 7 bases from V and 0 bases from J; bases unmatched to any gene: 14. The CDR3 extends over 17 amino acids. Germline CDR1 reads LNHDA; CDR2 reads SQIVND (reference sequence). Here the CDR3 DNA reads TGTGCCAGTAATCGGGGCGCAGGGGGAGGAGTGAACACTGAAGCTTTCTTT. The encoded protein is CASNRGAGGGVNTEAFF.

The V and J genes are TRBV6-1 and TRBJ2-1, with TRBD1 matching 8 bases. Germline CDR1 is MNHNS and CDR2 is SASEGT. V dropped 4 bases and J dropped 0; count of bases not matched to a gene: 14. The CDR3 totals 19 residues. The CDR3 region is CASSVGGGQGVGSYNEQFF. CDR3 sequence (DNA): TGTGCCAGCAGTGTCGGCGGAGGACAGGGCGTCGGCTCCTACAATGAGCAGTTCTTC.

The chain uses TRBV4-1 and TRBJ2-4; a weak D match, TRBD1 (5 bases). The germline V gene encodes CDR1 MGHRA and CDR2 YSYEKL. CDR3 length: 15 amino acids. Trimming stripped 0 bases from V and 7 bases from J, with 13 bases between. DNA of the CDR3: TGCGCCAGCAGCCAAGAGTCCCAGGGAAATAACATTCAGTACTTC. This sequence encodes CASSQESQGNNIQYF.

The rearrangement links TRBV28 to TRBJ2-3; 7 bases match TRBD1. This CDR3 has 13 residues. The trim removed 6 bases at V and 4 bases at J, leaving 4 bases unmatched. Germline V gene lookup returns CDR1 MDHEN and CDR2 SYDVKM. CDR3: CASRDRDADTQYF. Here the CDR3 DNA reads TGTGCCAGCAGAGACAGGGACGCAGATACGCAGTATTTT.

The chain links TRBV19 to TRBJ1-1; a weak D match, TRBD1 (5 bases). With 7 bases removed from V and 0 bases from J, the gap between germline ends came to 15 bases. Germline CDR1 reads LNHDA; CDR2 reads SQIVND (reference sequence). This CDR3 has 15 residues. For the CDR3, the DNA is TGTGCCAGTACCCCCTTAGACAGCTTGAACACTGAAGCTTTCTTT. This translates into CASTPLDSLNTEAFF. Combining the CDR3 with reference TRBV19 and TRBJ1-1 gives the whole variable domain DGGITQSPKYLFRKEGQNVTLSCEQNLNHDAMYWYRQDPGQGLRLIYYSQIVNDFQKGDIAEGYSVSREKKESFPLTVTSAQKNPTAFYLCASTPLDSLNTEAFFGQGTRLTVV.

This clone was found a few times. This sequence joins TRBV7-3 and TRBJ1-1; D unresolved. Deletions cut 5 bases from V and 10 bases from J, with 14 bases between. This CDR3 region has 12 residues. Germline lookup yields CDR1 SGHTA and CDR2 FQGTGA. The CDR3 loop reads CASSLQEGLAFF. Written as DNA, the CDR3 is TGTGCCAGCAGCCTCCAAGAGGGTTTAGCTTTCTTT.

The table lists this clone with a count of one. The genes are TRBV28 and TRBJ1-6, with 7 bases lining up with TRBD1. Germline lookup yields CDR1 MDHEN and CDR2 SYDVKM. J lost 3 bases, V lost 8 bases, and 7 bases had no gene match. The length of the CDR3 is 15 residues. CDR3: CASRVGGNYNSPLHF. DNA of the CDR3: TGTGCCAGCCGAGTAGGGGGCAACTATAATTCACCCCTCCACTTT.

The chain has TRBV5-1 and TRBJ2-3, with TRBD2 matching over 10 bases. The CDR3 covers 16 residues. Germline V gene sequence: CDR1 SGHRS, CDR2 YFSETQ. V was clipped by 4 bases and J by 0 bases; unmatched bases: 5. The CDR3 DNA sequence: TGCGCCAGCAGCCTACTAGCGGGACCCAGCACAGATACGCAGTATTTT. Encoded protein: CASSLLAGPSTDTQYF.

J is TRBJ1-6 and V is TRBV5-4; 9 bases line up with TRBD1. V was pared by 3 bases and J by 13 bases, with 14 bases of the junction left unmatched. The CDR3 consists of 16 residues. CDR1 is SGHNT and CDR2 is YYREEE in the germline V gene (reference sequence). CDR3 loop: CASSSPGQGVGSPLHF. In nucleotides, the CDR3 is TGTGCCAGCAGCTCACCGGGACAGGGCGTGGGCTCTCCCCTCCACTTT. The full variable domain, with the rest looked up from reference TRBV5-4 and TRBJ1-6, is ETGVTQSPTHLIKTRGQQVTLRCSSQSGHNTVSWYQQALGQGPQFIFQYYREEENGRGNFPPRFSGLQFPNYSSELNVNALELDDSALYLCASSSPGQGVGSPLHFGNGTRLTVT.

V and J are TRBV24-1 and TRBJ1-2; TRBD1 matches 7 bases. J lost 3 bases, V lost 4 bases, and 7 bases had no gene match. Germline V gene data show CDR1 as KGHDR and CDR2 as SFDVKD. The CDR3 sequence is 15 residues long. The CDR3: CATSDPRQGDYGYTF. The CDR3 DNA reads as TGTGCCACCAGTGACCCCAGACAGGGAGACTATGGCTACACCTTC.

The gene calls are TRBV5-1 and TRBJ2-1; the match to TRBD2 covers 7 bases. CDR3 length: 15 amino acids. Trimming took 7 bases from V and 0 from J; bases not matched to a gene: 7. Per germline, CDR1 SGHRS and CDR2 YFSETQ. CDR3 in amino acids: CASSTAGTSYNEQFF. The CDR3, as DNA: TGCGCCAGCTCAACAGCGGGGACCTCCTACAATGAGCAGTTCTTC.

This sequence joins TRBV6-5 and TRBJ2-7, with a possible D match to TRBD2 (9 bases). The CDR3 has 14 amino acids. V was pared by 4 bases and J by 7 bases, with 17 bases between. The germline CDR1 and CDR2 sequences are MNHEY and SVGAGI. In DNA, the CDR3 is TGTGCCAGCAGTTTGGACAGGGCGGGAGGGGAGCAGTACTTC. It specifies CASSLDRAGGEQYF.

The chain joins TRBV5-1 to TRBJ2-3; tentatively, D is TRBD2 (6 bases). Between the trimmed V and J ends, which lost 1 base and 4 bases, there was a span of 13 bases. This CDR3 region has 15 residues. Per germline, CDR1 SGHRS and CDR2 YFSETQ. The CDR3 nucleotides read TGCGCCAGCAGCTTGAGGCCAGGGAGGTCAGATACGCAGTATTTT. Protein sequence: CASSLRPGRSDTQYF. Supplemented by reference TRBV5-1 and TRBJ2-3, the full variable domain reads KAGVTQTPRYLIKTRGQQVTLSCSPISGHRSVSWYQQTPGQGLQFLFEYFSETQRNKGNFPGRFSGRQFSNSRSEMNVSTLELGDSALYLCASSLRPGRSDTQYFGPGTRLTVL.

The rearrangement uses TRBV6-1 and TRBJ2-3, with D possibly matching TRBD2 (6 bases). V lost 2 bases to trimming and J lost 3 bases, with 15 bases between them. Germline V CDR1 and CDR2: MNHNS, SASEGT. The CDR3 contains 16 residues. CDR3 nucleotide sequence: TGTGCCAGCAGTGAATTCGGAGGGGACTTAACAGATACGCAGTATTTT. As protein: CASSEFGGDLTDTQYF.

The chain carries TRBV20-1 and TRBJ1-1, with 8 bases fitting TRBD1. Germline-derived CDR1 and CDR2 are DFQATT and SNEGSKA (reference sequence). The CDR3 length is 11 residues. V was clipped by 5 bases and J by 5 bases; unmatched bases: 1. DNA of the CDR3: TGCAGTGCTCGGACAGGGACTGAAGCTTTCTTT. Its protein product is CSARTGTEAFF.

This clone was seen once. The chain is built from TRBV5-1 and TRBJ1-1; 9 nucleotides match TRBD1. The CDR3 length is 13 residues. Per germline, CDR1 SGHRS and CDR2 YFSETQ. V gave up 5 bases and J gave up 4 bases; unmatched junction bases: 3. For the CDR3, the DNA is TGCGCCAGCAGACGACAGGGGGGCACTGAAGCTTTCTTT. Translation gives CASRRQGGTEAFF.

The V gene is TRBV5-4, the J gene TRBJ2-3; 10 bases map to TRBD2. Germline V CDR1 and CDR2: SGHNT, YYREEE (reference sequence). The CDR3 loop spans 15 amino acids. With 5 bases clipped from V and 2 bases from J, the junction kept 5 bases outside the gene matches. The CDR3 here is CASRASGGDTDTQYF. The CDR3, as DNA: TGTGCCAGCAGAGCAAGCGGGGGGGACACAGATACGCAGTATTTT.

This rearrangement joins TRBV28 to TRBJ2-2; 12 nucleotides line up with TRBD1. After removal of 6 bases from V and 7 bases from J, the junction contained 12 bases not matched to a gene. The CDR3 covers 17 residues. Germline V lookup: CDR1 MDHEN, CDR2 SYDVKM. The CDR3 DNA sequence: TGTGCCAGCAGAGTCACCCCGGGACAGGGGGCGCACGGGGAGCTGTTTTTT. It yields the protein CASRVTPGQGAHGELFF.

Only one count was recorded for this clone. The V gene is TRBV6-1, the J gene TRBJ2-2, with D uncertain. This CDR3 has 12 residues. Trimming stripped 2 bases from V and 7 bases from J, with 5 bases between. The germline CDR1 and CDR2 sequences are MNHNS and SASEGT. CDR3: CASSERGGELFF. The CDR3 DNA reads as TGTGCCAGCAGTGAAAGAGGCGGGGAGCTGTTTTTT.

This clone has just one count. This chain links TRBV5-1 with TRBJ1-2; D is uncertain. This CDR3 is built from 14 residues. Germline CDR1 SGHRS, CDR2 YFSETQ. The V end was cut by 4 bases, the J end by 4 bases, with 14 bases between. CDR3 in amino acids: CASSHGRERYGYTF. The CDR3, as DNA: TGCGCCAGCAGCCACGGACGGGAACGCTATGGCTACACCTTC.

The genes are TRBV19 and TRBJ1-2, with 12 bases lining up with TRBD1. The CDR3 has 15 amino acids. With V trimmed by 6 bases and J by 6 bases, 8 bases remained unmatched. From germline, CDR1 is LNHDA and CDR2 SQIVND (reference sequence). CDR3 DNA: TGTGCCAGTAGGAACCAGGGACAGGGGGCCAATGGCTACACCTTC. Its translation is CASRNQGQGANGYTF. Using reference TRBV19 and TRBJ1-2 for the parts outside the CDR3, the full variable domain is DGGITQSPKYLFRKEGQNVTLSCEQNLNHDAMYWYRQDPGQGLRLIYYSQIVNDFQKGDIAEGYSVSREKKESFPLTVTSAQKNPTAFYLCASRNQGQGANGYTFGSGTRLTVV.

The CDR3 nucleotides are TGTGCCAGCAGTAGCGACAGGGGGCACGTAAGTGAGCAGTTCTTC. Translated, it gives CASSSDRGHVSEQFF. The V gene is TRBV6-5, the J gene TRBJ2-1; 10 positions agree with TRBD1. Germline lookup yields CDR1 MNHEY and CDR2 SVGAGI. The ends lost 5 bases at V and 9 bases at J; junction bases unmatched: 10. The CDR3 is 15 amino acids.

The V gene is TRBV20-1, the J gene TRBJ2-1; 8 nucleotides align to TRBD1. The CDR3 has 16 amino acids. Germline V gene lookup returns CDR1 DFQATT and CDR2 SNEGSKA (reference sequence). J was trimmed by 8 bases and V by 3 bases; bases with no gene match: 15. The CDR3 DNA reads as TGCAGTGCTAGTCACCCCCCCGGACAGGGTGTTGATGAGCAGTTCTTC. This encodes CSASHPPGQGVDEQFF.

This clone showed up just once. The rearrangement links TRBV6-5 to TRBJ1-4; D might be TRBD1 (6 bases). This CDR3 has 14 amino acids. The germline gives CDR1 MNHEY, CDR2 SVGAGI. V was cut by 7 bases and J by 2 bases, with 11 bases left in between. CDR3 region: CASTRTATNEKLFF. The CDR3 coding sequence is TGTGCCAGCACCCGGACAGCCACTAATGAAAAACTGTTTTTT.

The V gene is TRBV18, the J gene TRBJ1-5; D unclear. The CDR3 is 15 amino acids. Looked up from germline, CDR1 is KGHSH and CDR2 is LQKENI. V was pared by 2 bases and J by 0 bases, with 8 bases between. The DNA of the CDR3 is TGTGCCAGCTCACCAGAGGCGAATAGCAATCAGCCCCAGCATTTT. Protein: CASSPEANSNQPQHF.

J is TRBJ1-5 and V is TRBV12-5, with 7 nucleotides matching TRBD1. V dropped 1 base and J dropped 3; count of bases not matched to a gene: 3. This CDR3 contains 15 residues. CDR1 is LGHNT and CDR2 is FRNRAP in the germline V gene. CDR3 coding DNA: TGTGCTAGTGGTTTGGGGGACAGCCCCAATCAGCCCCAGCATTTT. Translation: CASGLGDSPNQPQHF.